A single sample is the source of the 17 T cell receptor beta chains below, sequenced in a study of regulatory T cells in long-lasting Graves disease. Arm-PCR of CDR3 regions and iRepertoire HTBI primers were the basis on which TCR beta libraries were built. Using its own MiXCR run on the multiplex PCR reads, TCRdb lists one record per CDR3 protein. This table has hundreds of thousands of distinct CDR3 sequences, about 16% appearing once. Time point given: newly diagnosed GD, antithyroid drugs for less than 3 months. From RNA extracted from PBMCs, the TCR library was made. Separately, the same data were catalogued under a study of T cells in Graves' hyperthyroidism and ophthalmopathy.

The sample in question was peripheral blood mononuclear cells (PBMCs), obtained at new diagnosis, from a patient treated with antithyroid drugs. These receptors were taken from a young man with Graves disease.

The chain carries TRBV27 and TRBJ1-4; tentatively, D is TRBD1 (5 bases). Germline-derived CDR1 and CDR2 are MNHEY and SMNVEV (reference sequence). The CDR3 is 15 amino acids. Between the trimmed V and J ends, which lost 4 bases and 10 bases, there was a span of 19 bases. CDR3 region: CASSSNPSGGGKLFF. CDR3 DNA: TGTGCCAGCAGTTCCAATCCCAGTGGGGGTGGAAAACTGTTTTTT.

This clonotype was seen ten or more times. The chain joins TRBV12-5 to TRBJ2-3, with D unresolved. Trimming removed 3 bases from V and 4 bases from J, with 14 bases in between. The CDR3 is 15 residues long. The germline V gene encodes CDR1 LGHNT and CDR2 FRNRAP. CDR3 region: CASGFSRMGADTQYF. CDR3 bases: TGTGCTAGTGGTTTCAGTCGGATGGGCGCAGATACGCAGTATTTT.

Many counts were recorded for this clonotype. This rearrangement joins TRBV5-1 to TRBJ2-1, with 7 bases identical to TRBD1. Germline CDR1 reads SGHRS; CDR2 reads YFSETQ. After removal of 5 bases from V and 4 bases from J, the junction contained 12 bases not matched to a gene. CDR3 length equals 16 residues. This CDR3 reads CASREAGTEAYNEQFF. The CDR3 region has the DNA TGCGCCAGCAGGGAAGCCGGGACAGAAGCATACAATGAGCAGTTCTTC.

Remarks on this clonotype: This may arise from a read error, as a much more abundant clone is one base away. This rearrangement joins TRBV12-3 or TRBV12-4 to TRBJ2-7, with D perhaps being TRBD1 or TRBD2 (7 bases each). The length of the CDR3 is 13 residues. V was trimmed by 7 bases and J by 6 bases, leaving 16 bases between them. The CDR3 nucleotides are TGTGCCAGCAAGGGGGCGGGGGCGCGCGAGCAGTACTTC. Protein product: CASKGAGAREQYF.

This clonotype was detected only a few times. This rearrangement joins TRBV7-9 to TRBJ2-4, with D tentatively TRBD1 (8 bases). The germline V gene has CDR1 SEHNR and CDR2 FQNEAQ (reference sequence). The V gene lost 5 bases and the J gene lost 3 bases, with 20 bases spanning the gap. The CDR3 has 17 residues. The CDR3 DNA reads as TGTGCCAGCAGCCCCGGCCCGACAGGGGAGGGCAAAAACATTCAGTACTTC. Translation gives CASSPGPTGEGKNIQYF.

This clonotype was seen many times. The CDR3, as DNA: TGTGCCAGCAGACCCGGGACAGGATCCTACGAGCAGTACTTC. Translated, it gives CASRPGTGSYEQYF. The chain is built from TRBV27 and TRBJ2-7, with 8 bases identical to TRBD1. After removal of 6 bases from V and 1 base from J, the junction contained 5 bases not matched to a gene. In germline, CDR1 is MNHEY, CDR2 SMNVEV (reference sequence). This CDR3 spans 14 amino acids.

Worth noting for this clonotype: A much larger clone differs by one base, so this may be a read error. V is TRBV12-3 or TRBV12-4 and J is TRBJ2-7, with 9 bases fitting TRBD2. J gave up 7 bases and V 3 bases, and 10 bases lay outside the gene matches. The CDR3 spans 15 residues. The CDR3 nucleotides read TGTGCCAGCAGTTTTCTTGGTCTAGCGGGGCAAGAGCAGTACTTC. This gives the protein CASSFLGLAGQEQYF.

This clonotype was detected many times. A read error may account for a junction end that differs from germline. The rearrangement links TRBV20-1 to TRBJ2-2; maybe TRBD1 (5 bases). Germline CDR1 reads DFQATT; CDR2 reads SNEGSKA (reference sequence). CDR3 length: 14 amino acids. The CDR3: CSARVTEITGELFF. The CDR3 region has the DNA TGCAGTGCCAGAGTGACAGAAATCACCGGGGAGCTGTTTTTT.

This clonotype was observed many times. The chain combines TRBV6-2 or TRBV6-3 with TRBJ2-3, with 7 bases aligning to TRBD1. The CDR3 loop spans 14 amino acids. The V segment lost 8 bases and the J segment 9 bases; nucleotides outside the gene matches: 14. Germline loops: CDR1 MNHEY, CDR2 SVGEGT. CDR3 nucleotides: TGTGCCAGCGAGACAGGGATCAACTTCGGGACGCAGTATTTT. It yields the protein CASETGINFGTQYF.

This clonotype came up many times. The CDR3 spells CASSPPVDNTGELFF. The CDR3 nucleotides are TGTGCCAGCTCACCACCCGTGGATAACACCGGGGAGCTGTTTTTT. V and J are TRBV18 and TRBJ2-2; D is unresolved. Per germline, CDR1 KGHSH and CDR2 LQKENI. The CDR3 extends over 15 amino acids. Trimming stripped 0 bases from V and 2 bases from J, with 7 bases between. Full variable domain (rest looked up from reference TRBV18 and TRBJ2-2): NAGVMQNPRHLVRRRGQEARLRCSPMKGHSHVYWYRQLPEEGLKFMVYLQKENIIDESGMPKERFSAEFPKEGPSILRIQQVVRGDSAAYFCASSPPVDNTGELFFGEGSRLTVL.

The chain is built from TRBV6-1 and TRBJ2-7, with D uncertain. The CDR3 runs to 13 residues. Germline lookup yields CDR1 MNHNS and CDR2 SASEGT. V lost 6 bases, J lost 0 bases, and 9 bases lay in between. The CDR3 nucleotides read TGTGCCAGCAGCGTTGGAACCTCCTACGAGCAGTACTTC. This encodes CASSVGTSYEQYF.

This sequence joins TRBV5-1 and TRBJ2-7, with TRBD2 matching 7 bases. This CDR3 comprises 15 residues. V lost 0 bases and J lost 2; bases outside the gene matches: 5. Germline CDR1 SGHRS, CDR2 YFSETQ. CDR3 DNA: TGCGCCAGCAGCTTGGCCCCTAGCGGCGCCTACGAGCAGTACTTC. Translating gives CASSLAPSGAYEQYF.

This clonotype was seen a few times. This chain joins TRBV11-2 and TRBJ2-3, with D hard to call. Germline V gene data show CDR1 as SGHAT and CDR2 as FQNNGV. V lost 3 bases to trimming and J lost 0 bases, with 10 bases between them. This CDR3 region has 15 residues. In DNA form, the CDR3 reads TGTGCCAGCAGCTTTTGGCGGTCTAGCACAGATACGCAGTATTTT. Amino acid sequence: CASSFWRSSTDTQYF. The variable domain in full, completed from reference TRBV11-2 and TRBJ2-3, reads EAGVAQSPRYKIIEKRQSVAFWCNPISGHATLYWYQQILGQGPKLLIQFQNNGVVDDSQLPKDRFSAERLKGVDSTLKIQPAKLEDSAVYLCASSFWRSSTDTQYFGPGTRLTVL.

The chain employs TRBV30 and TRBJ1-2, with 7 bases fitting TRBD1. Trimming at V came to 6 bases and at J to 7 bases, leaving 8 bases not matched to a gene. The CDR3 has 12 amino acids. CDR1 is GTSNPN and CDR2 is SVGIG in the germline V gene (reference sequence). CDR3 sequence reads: CACPLEGAGYTF. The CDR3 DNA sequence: TGTGCCTGCCCTTTAGAGGGGGCTGGCTACACCTTC.

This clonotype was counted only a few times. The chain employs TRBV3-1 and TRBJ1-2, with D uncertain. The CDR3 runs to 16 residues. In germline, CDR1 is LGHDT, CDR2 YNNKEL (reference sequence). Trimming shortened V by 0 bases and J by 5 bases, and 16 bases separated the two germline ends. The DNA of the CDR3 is TGTGCCAGCAGCCAAGAGTACGCAGCTGGAACGTATGGCTACACCTTC. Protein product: CASSQEYAAGTYGYTF.

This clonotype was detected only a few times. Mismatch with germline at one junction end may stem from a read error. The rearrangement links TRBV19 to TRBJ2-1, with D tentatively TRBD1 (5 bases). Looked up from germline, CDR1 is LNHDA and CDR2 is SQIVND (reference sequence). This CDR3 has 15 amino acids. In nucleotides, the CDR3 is TGTGCCGGTAGTATAGACCCAGCAGGGTACAATGAGCAGTTCTTC. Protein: CAGSIDPAGYNEQFF.

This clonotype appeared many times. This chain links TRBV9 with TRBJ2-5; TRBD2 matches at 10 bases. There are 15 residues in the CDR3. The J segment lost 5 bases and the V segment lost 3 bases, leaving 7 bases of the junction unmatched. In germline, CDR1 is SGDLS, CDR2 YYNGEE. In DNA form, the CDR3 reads TGTGCCAGCAGCGCCCTCGGGACTAGCGAGGAGACCCAGTACTTC. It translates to CASSALGTSEETQYF.